This T cell receptor (beta chain) was identified in a study of cytomegalovirus exposure and HLA in healthy donors (dated by TCRdb to the late 2010s). Concerning the study at large: In an earlier analysis of 550 to 750 of the donors, about 260 Gb of sequence data and 120 million or so unique TCR beta sequences from about 190 million T cells were reported. An early release covering about 600 HLA-typed donors comprised approximately 290 gigabases of sequencing data and around 86 million unique TCR sequences. Among the roughly 390 genotyped donors, roughly 80% belonged to the genetic ancestry cluster associated with self-reported Caucasian donors. The study was designed to test whether signatures of past pathogen exposure could be identified by cataloging public T cell receptors. Using immunosequencing, the study profiled T cell repertoires from 550 to 750 subjects and related those repertoires to cytomegalovirus serostatus. Besides the first cohort of approximately 710 subjects, a separate validation cohort made up of 120 different subjects was used. To predict cytomegalovirus infection status, the study combined high-throughput TCR immunosequencing, statistical association of individual TCRs with disease status, and machine learning. To study patterns of TCR occurrence, a later analysis re-analyzed previously published TCR beta repertoires from 666 donors and added high-resolution HLA genotyping. Rather than drawing on any new phenotypic data, the later analysis identified candidate immune exposures from TCR beta sequences and the way those sequences occurred across donors. An earlier analysis of 500 to 750 of the donors applied high-throughput TCR beta sequencing to assess whether each TCR beta V gene segment acted as functional or pseudogenic. Alongside the repertoire data, information on donor age, sex, ethnicity and CMV serostatus was compiled. A later genetic analysis took genome-wide SNP genotypes for about three fifths of the roughly 670 donors and used that subset as a discovery cohort. All discovery cohort repertoires had been generated on a single sequencing platform. Both class I and class II loci were covered by HLA typing, at four-digit resolution. Typing coverage differed by locus: A, B, C, DRB1 and DQB1 were typed in about 620-640 donors, DQA1 in 522, DPA1 in 600 to 610, and DPB1 in approximately 450. Roughly five DR-DQ haplotypes were handled as single units for association and clustering, since linkage in the cohort was strong. Among about 410 genotyped donors of the cohort, an average of approximately 220,000 unique TCR beta nucleotide sequences was sequenced per donor, of which 15% to 20% were non-productive. The paper's findings and limits, for the study overall: According to a later analysis, parvovirus B19, influenza, CMV and Epstein-Barr virus appeared linked to several top co-occurrence clusters. A later analysis found that HLA-associated TCR beta chains were more clonally expanded and had lower generation probabilities than equally common non-associated chains. The only immune exposure information available for the cohort was CMV serostatus. Because the 87-base-pair reads could not distinguish some IMGT-functional V segments, including TRBV6-2 and TRBV6-3, those segments were excluded. Cytomegalovirus status was reported to be diagnosed by the classifier with high specificity and sensitivity in both the original and validation cohorts. A cluster of highly shared sequence variants was judged likely to represent a technical artifact of the sequencing pipeline. Correlated functional status among segregating V segments might reflect linkage disequilibrium, but an unknown experimental factor could not be ruled out. When HLA alleles, especially DR and DQ, strongly co-occurred, attributing TCR associations to individual alleles was difficult. In vitro tests confirmed that three of the cytomegalovirus-associated TCR beta chains recognize cytomegalovirus antigens. A further reported finding was that TCR beta sequences accurately predicted the HLA-A and HLA-B alleles for most subjects in the first cohort. A later analysis found that most CMV-associated TCR beta chains appeared HLA-restricted, with HLA associations seemingly driven largely by CMV exposure. A later analysis associated 17,000 or so TCR beta sequences with specific HLA alleles at a false discovery rate of 0.05. The presence/absence analyses assumed that sequencing depth was roughly uniform across donors, and that assumption may not be true. Most TCR sequences were seen in very few donors, while some public TCRs were found in many individuals. Seventeen rarely observed V segments, including chromosome 9 orphons, were excluded from the earlier analysis of some 590 of the donors because counts were too low. Compared with the 666-donor mean, donors in an Asian-associated ancestry cluster had fewer N-insertions in productive TCRs, according to a later genetic analysis. Because some donors lacked HLA typing at each locus, the association tests relied only on the typed subset. Broadly in line with IMGT annotations, most TCR beta V segments showed up in productive rearrangements about 87% or about 30% of the time in an earlier analysis of about 500 of the donors. The study listed 150 to 200 TCR beta chains as associated with cytomegalovirus. In a later genetic analysis, a missense DCLRE1C variant was associated with V-gene and J-gene trimming of TCR beta chains, and the association was replicated in an independent cohort. It was suggested by the authors that the approach could potentially be generalized to other disease states and immunological phenotypes. In a later analysis, TCR association rates were found to vary across HLA loci, with the most associated TCRs seen for DRB1 alleles and the fewest for HLA-C alleles. Only TCR beta chains were sequenced in this cohort, and the absence of alpha or paired-chain data limited detectable features.

The library was built by means of the immunoSEQ multiplex PCR assay. The multiplex PCR relied on a mix of 60 forward primers for TCR Vbeta segments and 13 reverse primers for TCR Jbeta segments. The CDR3 region of rearranged TCR beta genes was amplified from genomic DNA with a multiplex PCR assay. The Illumina HiSeq System was used to sequence the amplified TCR beta libraries as 87-base-pair reads. Per the original workflow: Across the 666 repertoires, a later analysis counted tens of millions of unique TCR beta chains, 9.5 million to 13 million of which were shared by at least two donors. Raw reads were error-corrected and collapsed into unique sequences by a nearest-neighbor algorithm in which closely related sequences were merged to remove PCR and sequencing errors. To assign V, D and J gene segments, CDR3 sequences were aligned to IMGT reference sequences. For a sequence to be retained, a match of at least six nucleotides to both a V gene segment and a J gene segment was required. Rearrangements were classified as productive when the CDR3 lacked stop codons and remained in frame with V and J, and all other rearrangements were classified as non-productive. Following IMGT convention, CDR3 was defined as the stretch from the second conserved V-encoded cysteine to the conserved J-encoded phenylalanine. Sequences without an unambiguous match to a single V gene segment were excluded from the earlier analysis of several hundred of the donors. In an earlier analysis of some 590 of the donors, a V segment was called functional when productive rearrangements were above 56.7%, and segregating when the standard deviation between donors exceeded 5%. A statistical classification framework was developed to diagnose cytomegalovirus status using the catalog of TCR beta chain sequences. In a later analysis, TCR nucleotide sequences were compared against IMGT/GENE-DB human TR gene sequences so that V and J genes could be assigned. In a later analysis, CDR3 sequences and most-parsimonious VDJ recombination scenarios were assigned using the TCRdist pipeline. In a later analysis, each TCR beta chain was defined by its CDR3 amino acid sequence together with its V-gene family, and reads lacking a unique V-gene family were excluded. As a way to deal with suspected cross-contamination and a sequencing artifact, a later analysis dropped 500 to 700 nucleotide sequences that were highly shared and had low generation probability. For each public chain, a later analysis derived a clonal expansion index from normalized ranks of inferred template counts within each repertoire. A later analysis computed generation probabilities with a VDJ recombination model fitted to out-of-frame rearrangements, and checked the results against IGoR. In a later analysis, TCR-TCR, TCR-HLA and TCR-CMV co-occurrence was scored with hypergeometric tests, and a repertoire-size bias correction was applied to TCR pairs. In a later analysis, false discovery rates were estimated by permuting HLA or CMV assignments 20 times. In a later analysis, co-occurring TCRs were grouped using DBSCAN, with TCRdist sequence similarity added in when clustering inside HLA-allele-positive subsets. Repertoires with fewer than 30,000 or more than 120,000 public chains, plus five repertoires with anomalous nucleotide sharing, were excluded from co-occurrence clustering. TCRdb stores this immuneACCESS table with in-frame sequences only. Part of the clones is absent; in the studies checked, under half of the shortfall reflects unresolved V genes, and no reason is known for the rest. For V, J and clone size, that table is used; D and trimming come from the DNA. The sample contains more than 100,000 clones, over 15% of them found a single time. In total, the top ten clones hold roughly 2% of the sample.

On this clone: Its antigen is currently not known. No clone much larger than this one lies a single base away; base qualities are absent.

Clipping removes 5 bases from V and 4 bases from J, with 1 as the unmatched junction base count. The CDR3 goes from the cysteine to the phenylalanine over 14 residues. Only the CDR3 portion is preserved as DNA: 42 bases, with reading frame beginning at the first base. The germline V gene yields SGHVS for CDR1 and FNYEAQ for CDR2. The cohort comprised 670 or so healthy bone marrow donors. At the time of sampling, every cohort member was nominally healthy, though immune exposures that went unrecorded were likely present. The donor was CMV seronegative and was included in the group of over 300 seronegative cohort members. A peripheral blood sample was collected from each donor, and TCR beta sequencing was performed on peripheral blood mononuclear cells. Genomic DNA extraction from the blood cell samples was performed with the Qiagen DNeasy Blood Extraction Kit.

The sequence was obtained from a woman aged 18-35 years in good health and CMV-seronegative. The source material was PBMCs. The chain is encoded by TRBV7-6 joined to TRBJ1-6, with TRBD1 matching 8 junction bases. CDR3 sequence: CASSGQGYNSPLHF. The bases are TGTGCCAGCAGCGGACAGGGATATAATTCACCCCTCCACTTT.